The clone carrying this T cell receptor (beta chain) is labeled as medium-sized (0.01 to 0.1%). These data come from a study of T and B cells in COVID-19 patients. On the study more broadly: At median age roughly 35 years, recovered patients were younger than active-infection patients at approximately 64.

The germline V gene encodes CDR1 SEHNR and CDR2 FQNEAQ (reference sequence). CDR3 length equals 15 residues. V was clipped by 5 bases and J by 4 bases, with 14 bases between them. Each TRB amplification used about 250-550 ng of genomic DNA from blood. Multiplex PCR with BIOMED2 TRB-A/B primer pools amplified TRB rearrangements. TCRdb reprocessed the multiplex PCR reads with MiXCR, giving one entry per CDR3 protein. In the table there are 3,000 to 4,500 distinct CDR3 sequences, approximately 25% of which are singletons. The gene calls are TRBV7-9 and TRBJ2-2, with D perhaps matching TRBD1 (6 bases). Material for sequencing was blood. The source of this sequence is a human donor with active COVID-19. The CDR3 DNA reads as TGTGCCAGCAGCCCCCCCGGACAGTTCACCGGGGAGCTGTTTTTT. Residues: CASSPPGQFTGELFF.